In this sample, the clone carrying this T cell receptor (beta chain) turned up many times. No antigen is known for it. This entry belongs to a study of T cells after yellow fever vaccination. Study-level findings and limits: Faster peaking, at day 5 versus 15, marked a secondary response that was weaker. A small share of clonotypes appeared in both CD4 and CD8 compartments. After the booster, about 95% of CD4 and more than 75% of CD8 primary-response clones were re-detected. Contaminating bulk clonotypes could be abundant in FACS-sorted repertoires.

MiXCR, applied by TCRdb to the 5' RACE reads, yields one record per CDR3 protein. This table has under 300,000 distinct CDR3 sequences, about 7.1% appearing once. Germline V gives CDR1 DFQATT, CDR2 SNEGSKA (reference sequence). This CDR3 spans 14 amino acids. Trimming pared 2 bases from V and 2 bases from J, leaving 11 bases between. This sequence joins TRBV20-1 and TRBJ2-3; D perhaps matches TRBD1 (6 bases). The sequenced sample was CD4+ T cells sorted from PBMCs, obtained 15 days after the yellow fever booster vaccination. The clonotype was recovered from a young man who received the YFV17D yellow fever vaccine. CDR3 amino acids: CSARPGHHTDTQYF. Here the CDR3 DNA reads TGCAGTGCTAGACCGGGACATCACACAGATACGCAGTATTTT.